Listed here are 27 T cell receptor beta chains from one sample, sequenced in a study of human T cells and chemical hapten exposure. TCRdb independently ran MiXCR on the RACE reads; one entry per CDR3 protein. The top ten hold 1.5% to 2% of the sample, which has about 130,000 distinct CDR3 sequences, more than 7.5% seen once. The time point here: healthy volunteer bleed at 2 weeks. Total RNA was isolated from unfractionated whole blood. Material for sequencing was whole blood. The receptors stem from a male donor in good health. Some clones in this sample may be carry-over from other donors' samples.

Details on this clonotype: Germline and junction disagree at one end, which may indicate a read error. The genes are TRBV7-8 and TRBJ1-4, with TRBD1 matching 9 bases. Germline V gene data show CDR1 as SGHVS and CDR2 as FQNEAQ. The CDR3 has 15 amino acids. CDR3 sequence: CASRLGTGSNEKLFF. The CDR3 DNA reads TGTGCCAGCAGATTAGGGACAGGGTCTAATGAAAAACTGTTTTTT.

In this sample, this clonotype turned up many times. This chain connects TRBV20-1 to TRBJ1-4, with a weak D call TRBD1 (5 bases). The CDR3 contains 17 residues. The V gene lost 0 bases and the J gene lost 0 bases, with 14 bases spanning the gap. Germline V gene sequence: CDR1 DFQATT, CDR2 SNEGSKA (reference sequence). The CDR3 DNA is TGCAGTGCTAGAGACGCCAGGGCAGTTACAACTAATGAAAAACTGTTTTTT. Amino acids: CSARDARAVTTNEKLFF.

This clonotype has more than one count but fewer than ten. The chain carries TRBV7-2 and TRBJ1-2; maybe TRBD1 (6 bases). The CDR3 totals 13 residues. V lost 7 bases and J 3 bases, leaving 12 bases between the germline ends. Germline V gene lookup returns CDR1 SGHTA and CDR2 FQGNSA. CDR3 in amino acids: CASTGQKYYGYTF. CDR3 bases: TGTGCCAGCACCGGACAGAAATACTATGGCTACACCTTC.

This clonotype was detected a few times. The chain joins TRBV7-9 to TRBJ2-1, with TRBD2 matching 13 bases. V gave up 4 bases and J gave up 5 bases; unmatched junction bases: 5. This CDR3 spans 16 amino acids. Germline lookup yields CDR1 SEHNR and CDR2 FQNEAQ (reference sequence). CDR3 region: CASSSPGTSGDNEQFF. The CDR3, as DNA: TGTGCCAGCAGCTCGCCCGGGACTAGCGGGGACAATGAGCAGTTCTTC.

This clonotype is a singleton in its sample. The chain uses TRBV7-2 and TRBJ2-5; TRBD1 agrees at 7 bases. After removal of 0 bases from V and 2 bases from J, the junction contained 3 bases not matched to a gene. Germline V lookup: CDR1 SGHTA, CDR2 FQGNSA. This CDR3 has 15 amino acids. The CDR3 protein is CASSLAGTVQETQYF. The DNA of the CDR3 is TGTGCCAGCAGCTTAGCCGGGACAGTACAAGAGACCCAGTACTTC.

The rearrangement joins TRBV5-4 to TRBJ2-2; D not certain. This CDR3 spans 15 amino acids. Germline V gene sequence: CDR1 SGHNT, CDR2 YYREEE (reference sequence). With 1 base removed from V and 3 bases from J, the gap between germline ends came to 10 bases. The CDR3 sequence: CASSLSSTDTGELFF. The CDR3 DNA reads TGTGCCAGCAGCTTGTCCAGTACTGACACCGGGGAGCTGTTTTTT.

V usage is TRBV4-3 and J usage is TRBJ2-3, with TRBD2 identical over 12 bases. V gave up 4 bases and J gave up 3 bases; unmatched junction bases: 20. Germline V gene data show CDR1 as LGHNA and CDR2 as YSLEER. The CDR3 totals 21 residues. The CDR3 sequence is CASSPHTPGGLLAGGTDTQYF. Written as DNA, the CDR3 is TGCGCCAGCAGCCCTCACACCCCGGGGGGGTTACTAGCGGGGGGAACAGATACGCAGTATTTT.

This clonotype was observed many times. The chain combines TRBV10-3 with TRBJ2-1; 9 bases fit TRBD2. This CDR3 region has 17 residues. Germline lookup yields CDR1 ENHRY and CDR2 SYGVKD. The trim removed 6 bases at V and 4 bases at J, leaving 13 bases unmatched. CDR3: CAIRVEIAGDAYNEQFF. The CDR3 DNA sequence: TGTGCCATCAGAGTCGAAATAGCGGGAGATGCGTACAATGAGCAGTTCTTC.

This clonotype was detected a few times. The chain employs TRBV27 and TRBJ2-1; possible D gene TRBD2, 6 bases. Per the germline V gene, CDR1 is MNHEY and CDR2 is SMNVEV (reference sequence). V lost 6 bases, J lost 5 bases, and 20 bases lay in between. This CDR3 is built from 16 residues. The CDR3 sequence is CASSGNREIVDNEQFF. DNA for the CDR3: TGTGCCAGCAGCGGAAACCGGGAGATTGTGGACAATGAGCAGTTCTTC.

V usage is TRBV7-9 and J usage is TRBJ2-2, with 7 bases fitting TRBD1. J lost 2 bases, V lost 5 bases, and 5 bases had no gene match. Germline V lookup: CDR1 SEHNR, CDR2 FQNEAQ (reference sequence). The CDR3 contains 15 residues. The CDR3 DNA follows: TGTGCCAGCAGCCATACAGGGGATAACACCGGGGAGCTGTTTTTT. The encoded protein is CASSHTGDNTGELFF.

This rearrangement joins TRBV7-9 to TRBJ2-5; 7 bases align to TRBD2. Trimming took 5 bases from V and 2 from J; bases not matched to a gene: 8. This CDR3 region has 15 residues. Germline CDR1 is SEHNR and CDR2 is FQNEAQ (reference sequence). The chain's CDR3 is CASSLTSSKQETQYF. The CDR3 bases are TGTGCCAGCAGCCTGACTAGCAGTAAACAAGAGACCCAGTACTTC.

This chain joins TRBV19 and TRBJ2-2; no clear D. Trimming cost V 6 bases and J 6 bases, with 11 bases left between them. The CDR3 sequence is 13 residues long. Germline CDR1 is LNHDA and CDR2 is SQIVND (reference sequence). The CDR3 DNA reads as TGTGCCAGTAGCTGGAAGGGTTCCGGGGAGCTGTTTTTT. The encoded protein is CASSWKGSGELFF.

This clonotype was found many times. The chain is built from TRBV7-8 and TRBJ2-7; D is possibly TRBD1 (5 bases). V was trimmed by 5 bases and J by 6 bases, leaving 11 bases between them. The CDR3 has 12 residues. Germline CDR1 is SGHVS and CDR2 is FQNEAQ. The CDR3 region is CASSASGFEQYF. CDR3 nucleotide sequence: TGTGCCAGCAGCGCTTCAGGGTTCGAGCAGTACTTC.

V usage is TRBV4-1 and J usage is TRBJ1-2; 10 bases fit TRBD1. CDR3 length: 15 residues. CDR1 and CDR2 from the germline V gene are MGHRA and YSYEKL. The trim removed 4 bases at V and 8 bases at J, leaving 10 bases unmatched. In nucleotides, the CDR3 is TGCGCCAGCAGCCCCCCACGACAGGGGGCGAGGGGCTACACCTTC. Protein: CASSPPRQGARGYTF.

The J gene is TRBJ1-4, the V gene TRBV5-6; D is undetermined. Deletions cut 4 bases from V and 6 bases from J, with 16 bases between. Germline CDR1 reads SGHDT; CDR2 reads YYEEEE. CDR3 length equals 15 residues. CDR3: CASSNRWGDHEKLFF. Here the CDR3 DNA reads TGTGCCAGCAGCAATCGCTGGGGTGATCATGAAAAACTGTTTTTT.

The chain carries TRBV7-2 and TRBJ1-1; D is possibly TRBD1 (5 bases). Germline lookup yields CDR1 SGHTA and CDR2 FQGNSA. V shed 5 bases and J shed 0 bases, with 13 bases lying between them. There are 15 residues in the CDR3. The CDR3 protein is CASSGKQAMNTEAFF. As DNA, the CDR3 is TGTGCCAGCAGCGGCAAACAGGCTATGAACACTGAAGCTTTCTTT.

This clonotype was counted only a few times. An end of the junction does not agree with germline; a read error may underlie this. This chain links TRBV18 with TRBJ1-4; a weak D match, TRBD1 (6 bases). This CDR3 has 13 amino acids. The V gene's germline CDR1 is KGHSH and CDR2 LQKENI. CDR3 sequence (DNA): TGTGCCAGCTCTGAGGACAGCCATGAAAAGCTGTTTTTT. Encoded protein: CASSEDSHEKLFF. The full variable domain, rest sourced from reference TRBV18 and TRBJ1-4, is NAGVMQNPRHLVRRRGQEARLRCSPMKGHSHVYWYRQLPEEGLKFMVYLQKENIIDESGMPKERFSAEFPKEGPSILRIQQVVRGDSAAYFCASSEDSHEKLFFGSGTQLSVL.

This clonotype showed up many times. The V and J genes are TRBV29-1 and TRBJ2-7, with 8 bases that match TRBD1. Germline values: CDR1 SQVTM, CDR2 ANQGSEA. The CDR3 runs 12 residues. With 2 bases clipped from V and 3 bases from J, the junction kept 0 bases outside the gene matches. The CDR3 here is CSVETGGYEQYF. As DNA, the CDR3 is TGCAGCGTTGAAACAGGGGGCTACGAGCAGTACTTC.

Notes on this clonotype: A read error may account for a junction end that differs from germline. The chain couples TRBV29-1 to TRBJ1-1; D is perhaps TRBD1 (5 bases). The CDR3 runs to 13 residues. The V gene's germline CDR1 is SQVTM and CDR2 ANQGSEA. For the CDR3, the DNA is TGCGGCGTTAACAGGAACATGAACACTGAAGCTTTCTTT. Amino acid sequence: CGVNRNMNTEAFF.

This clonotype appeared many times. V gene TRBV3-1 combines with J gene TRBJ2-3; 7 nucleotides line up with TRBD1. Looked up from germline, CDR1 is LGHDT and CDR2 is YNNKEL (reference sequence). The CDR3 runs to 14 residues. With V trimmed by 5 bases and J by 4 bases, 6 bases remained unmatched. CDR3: CASSLRQGPDTQYF. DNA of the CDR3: TGTGCCAGCAGCTTACGACAGGGCCCAGATACGCAGTATTTT.

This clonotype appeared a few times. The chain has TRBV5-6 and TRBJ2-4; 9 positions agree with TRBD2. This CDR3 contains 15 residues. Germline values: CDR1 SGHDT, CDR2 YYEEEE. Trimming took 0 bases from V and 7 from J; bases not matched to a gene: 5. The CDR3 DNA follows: TGTGCCAGCAGCTTGGATTGGACTAGCGAGAACATTCAGTACTTC. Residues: CASSLDWTSENIQYF.

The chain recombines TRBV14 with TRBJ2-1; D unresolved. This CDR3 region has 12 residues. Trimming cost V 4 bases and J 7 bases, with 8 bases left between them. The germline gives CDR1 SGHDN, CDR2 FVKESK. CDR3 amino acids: CASSLWSNEQFF. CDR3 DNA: TGTGCCAGCAGCCTATGGTCGAATGAGCAGTTCTTC.

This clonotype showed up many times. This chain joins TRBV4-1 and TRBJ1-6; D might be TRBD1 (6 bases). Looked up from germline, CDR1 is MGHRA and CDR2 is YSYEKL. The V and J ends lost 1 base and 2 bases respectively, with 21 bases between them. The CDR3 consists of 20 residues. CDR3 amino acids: CASSQGSRGGKTPYNSPLHF. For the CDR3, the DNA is TGCGCCAGCAGCCAAGGCTCCAGGGGCGGGAAAACCCCCTATAATTCACCCCTCCACTTT.

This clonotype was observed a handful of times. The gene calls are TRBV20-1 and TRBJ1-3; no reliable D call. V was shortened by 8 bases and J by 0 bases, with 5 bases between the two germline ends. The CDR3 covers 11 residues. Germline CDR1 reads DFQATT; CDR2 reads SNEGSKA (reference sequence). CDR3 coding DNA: TGCAGTCCGAGCTCTGGAAACACCATATATTTT. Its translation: CSPSSGNTIYF.

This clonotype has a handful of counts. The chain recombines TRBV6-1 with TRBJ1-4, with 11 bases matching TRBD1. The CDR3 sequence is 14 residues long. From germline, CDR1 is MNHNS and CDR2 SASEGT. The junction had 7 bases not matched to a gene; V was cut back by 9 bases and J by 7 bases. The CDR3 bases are TGTGCCAGTGGTCGGGACAGGGGGGCTGAAAAACTGTTTTTT. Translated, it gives CASGRDRGAEKLFF.

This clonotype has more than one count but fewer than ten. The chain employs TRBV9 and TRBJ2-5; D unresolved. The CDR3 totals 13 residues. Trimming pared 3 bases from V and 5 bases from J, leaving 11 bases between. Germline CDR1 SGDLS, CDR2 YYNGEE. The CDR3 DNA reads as TGTGCCAGCAGCGCACAGATGGGGGAGACCCAGTACTTC. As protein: CASSAQMGETQYF.

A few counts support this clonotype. The CDR3 DNA is TGTGCCAGCAGCTTAGAGGCGCGGGGGGCCATAGATACGCAGTATTTT. This sequence encodes CASSLEARGAIDTQYF. This chain connects TRBV7-2 to TRBJ2-3; 8 positions match TRBD2. V dropped 1 base and J dropped 5; count of bases not matched to a gene: 8. CDR3 length: 16 residues. Germline CDR1 reads SGHTA; CDR2 reads FQGNSA.